The 27 T cell receptor beta chains below were found in one sample sequenced in a study of T cells in Graves' hyperthyroidism and ophthalmopathy. Regions amplified from RNA transcripts were the TCR beta CDR3 regions. The TCR CDR3 was amplified in a first-round RT-PCR using the HTBI primer set. MiXCR was run by TCRdb on the multiplex PCR reads, yielding one entry per CDR3 protein. The table records under 600,000 distinct CDR3 sequences, approximately 15% of them present only once. The sample taken for sequencing was blood. The receptor source for this set is a woman aged 40 to 50 with Graves' ophthalmopathy.

This clonotype was seen more than once but under ten times. The J gene is TRBJ1-5, the V gene TRBV10-3; a weak D match, TRBD1 (5 bases). Looked up from germline, CDR1 is ENHRY and CDR2 is SYGVKD. The CDR3 length is 13 residues. V lost 3 bases and J lost 9, with 12 bases in between. CDR3 sequence (DNA): TGTGCCATCAGTGACAGGGAGGATCTGCCCCAGCATTTT. This sequence encodes CAISDREDLPQHF.

This clonotype appeared many times. The chain uses TRBV10-3 and TRBJ1-4; 7 nucleotides agree with TRBD1. The CDR3 is 14 amino acids. The germline CDR1 and CDR2 sequences are ENHRY and SYGVKD. J gave up 3 bases and V 5 bases, and 3 bases lay outside the gene matches. The CDR3 region is CAISRDSPNEKLFF. The CDR3 region has the DNA TGTGCCATCAGTAGGGACAGTCCTAATGAAAAACTGTTTTTT.

Many counts were recorded for this clonotype. The CDR3 nucleotides read TGTGCCAGCAGTGAATCATGGCACATCTCCTACGAGCAGTACTTC. Encoded protein: CASSESWHISYEQYF. The gene calls are TRBV2 and TRBJ2-7; D call uncertain. The CDR3 runs 15 residues. V lost 2 bases, J lost 0 bases, and 11 bases lay in between. Germline V lookup: CDR1 SNHLY, CDR2 FYNNEI.

In its sample, this clonotype was seen a few times. The chain links TRBV5-1 to TRBJ1-2; TRBD1 agrees at 9 bases. This CDR3 region has 15 residues. Per germline, CDR1 SGHRS and CDR2 YFSETQ. The ends lost 2 bases at V and 8 bases at J; junction bases unmatched: 10. The CDR3 region has the DNA TGCGCCAGCAGCTTACAGGGGGCGCTCGTGGAAGGCTACACCTTC. Amino acid sequence: CASSLQGALVEGYTF.

This clonotype was counted at least ten times. V gene TRBV11-2 combines with J gene TRBJ2-2; 7 positions match TRBD2. V lost 5 bases, J lost 5 bases, and 11 bases stayed unmatched. Germline CDR1 reads SGHAT; CDR2 reads FQNNGV. This CDR3 is 16 amino acids long. The CDR3 DNA reads as TGTGCCAGCAGCCCACGCCGGGCTAGCGGAACCGGGGAGCTGTTTTTT. Residues: CASSPRRASGTGELFF.

The rearrangement uses TRBV2 and TRBJ2-1, with TRBD2 matching 8 bases. The CDR3 runs 15 residues. Germline trimming cut 7 bases from V and 6 bases from J; bases unmatched to any gene: 11. Looked up from germline, CDR1 is SNHLY and CDR2 is FYNNEI. CDR3 bases: TGTGCCAGCATGGTTAGCGGGGCTACCTTCAATGAGCAGTTCTTC. Encoded protein: CASMVSGATFNEQFF.

This clonotype showed up many times. V is TRBV27 and J is TRBJ2-1; the D is unclear. The germline V gene encodes CDR1 MNHEY and CDR2 SMNVEV (reference sequence). The CDR3 sequence is 15 residues long. Deletions cut 4 bases from V and 0 bases from J, with 10 bases between. CDR3 loop: CASSSTDSSYNEQFF. The CDR3 DNA sequence: TGTGCCAGCAGTTCCACAGATTCCTCCTACAATGAGCAGTTCTTC.

This clonotype was seen only a few times. Mismatch with germline at one junction end may stem from a read error. The chain employs TRBV7-7 and TRBJ1-4; possible D gene TRBD1, 5 bases. This CDR3 comprises 15 residues. Germline CDR1 SSHAT, CDR2 FNYEAQ (reference sequence). The CDR3 region is CASSPGLSADEKLFF. The CDR3 nucleotides read TGTGCTAGCAGCCCGGGACTCTCCGCGGATGAAAAACTGTTTTTT. Complete variable domain (other parts from reference TRBV7-7 and TRBJ1-4): GAGVSQSPRYKVTKRGQDVTLRCDPISSHATLYWYQQALGQGPEFLTYFNYEAQPDKSGLPSDRFSAERPEGSISTLTIQRTEQRDSAMYRCASSPGLSADEKLFFGSGTQLSVL.

This clonotype was counted between two and nine times. The gene calls are TRBV6-1 and TRBJ2-2; no clear D. In germline, CDR1 is MNHNS, CDR2 SASEGT. The CDR3 is 15 residues long. Trimming cost V 5 bases and J 4 bases, with 14 bases left between them. The CDR3 loop is CASSWAYTSTGELFF. Written as DNA, the CDR3 is TGTGCCAGCAGTTGGGCCTACACGAGCACCGGGGAGCTGTTTTTT.

This clonotype has at least ten counts. The chain employs TRBV7-9 and TRBJ2-7; D could derive from TRBD1 or TRBD2 (5 bases each). Trimming removed 0 bases from V and 2 bases from J, with 11 bases in between. Germline CDR1 SEHNR, CDR2 FQNEAQ (reference sequence). The CDR3 totals 15 residues. CDR3 coding DNA: TGTGCCAGCAGCTTAGCAGGGGACCCACCCTACGAGCAGTACTTC. Protein sequence: CASSLAGDPPYEQYF.

This clonotype was seen a few times. The chain joins TRBV7-9 to TRBJ2-1, with TRBD1 matching over 7 bases. The CDR3 runs to 13 residues. V lost 4 bases, J lost 10 bases, and 7 bases stayed unmatched. Germline CDR1 and CDR2: SEHNR and FQNEAQ (reference sequence). As DNA, the CDR3 is TGTGCCAGCAGCTCTGACAGGGCAGGCGAGCAGTTCTTC. Amino acid sequence: CASSSDRAGEQFF.

This clonotype was picked up a small number of times. The V gene is TRBV13, the J gene TRBJ2-1; D may be TRBD1 or TRBD2 (6 bases each). Germline-derived CDR1 and CDR2 are PRHDT and FYEKMQ (reference sequence). V was pared by 2 bases and J by 7 bases, with 9 bases between. The CDR3 totals 13 residues. The CDR3 DNA reads as TGTGCCAGCAGCTTACGGGGGCAGAATGAGCAGTTCTTC. Encoded protein: CASSLRGQNEQFF.

This clonotype occurred a few times. The CDR3 protein is CASSISGGPYNEQFF. The CDR3 bases are TGTGCCAGTAGTATTAGCGGGGGACCCTACAATGAGCAGTTCTTC. The rearrangement uses TRBV19 and TRBJ2-1, with TRBD2 identical over 9 bases. V was pared by 3 bases and J by 2 bases, with 2 bases of the junction left unmatched. CDR1 and CDR2 (germline): LNHDA, SQIVND (reference sequence). This CDR3 is built from 15 residues.

This clonotype was seen ten or more times. The gene calls are TRBV6-2 or TRBV6-3 and TRBJ1-5; the D is unclear. V shed 5 bases and J shed 0 bases, with 23 bases lying between them. The germline gives CDR1 MNHEY, CDR2 SVGEGT. This CDR3 is 19 amino acids long. CDR3 nucleotides: TGTGCCAGCAGTCGACCCCCCGGACCGCTGCTCTATAGCAATCAGCCCCAGCATTTT. Protein sequence: CASSRPPGPLLYSNQPQHF.

The chain couples TRBV19 to TRBJ1-4; D is undetermined. The germline V and J ends were trimmed by 5 bases and 2 bases, with 12 bases remaining between them. Germline CDR1 reads LNHDA; CDR2 reads SQIVND (reference sequence). The CDR3 contains 15 residues. CDR3: CASSFQGMTNEKLFF. The CDR3, as DNA: TGTGCCAGTAGTTTTCAAGGGATGACTAATGAAAAACTGTTTTTT.

This chain uses TRBV7-3 with TRBJ2-1; no firm D call. Between the trimmed V and J ends, which lost 0 bases and 7 bases, there was a span of 16 bases. Germline V gives CDR1 SGHTA, CDR2 FQGTGA. The CDR3 runs 16 residues. This chain's CDR3 is CASSLTPTIRSNEQFF. The CDR3 DNA reads TGTGCCAGCAGCTTAACGCCAACGATCCGGTCGAATGAGCAGTTCTTC. Full variable domain (remainder filled in from reference TRBV7-3 and TRBJ2-1): GAGVSQTPSNKVTEKGKYVELRCDPISGHTALYWYRQSLGQGPEFLIYFQGTGAADDSGLPNDRFFAVRPEGSVSTLKIQRTERGDSAVYLCASSLTPTIRSNEQFFGPGTRLTVL.

This clonotype occurred a few times. This chain links TRBV7-2 with TRBJ1-4; D perhaps matches TRBD1 (5 bases). The germline V and J ends were trimmed by 6 bases and 5 bases, with 13 bases remaining between them. The CDR3 loop spans 14 amino acids. Per the germline V gene, CDR1 is SGHTA and CDR2 is FQGNSA. The CDR3, as DNA: TGTGCCAGCAGAAAACGGGACGGGAATGAAAAACTGTTTTTT. Translated, it gives CASRKRDGNEKLFF.

J is TRBJ1-1 and V is TRBV5-1, with 8 nucleotides matching TRBD1. This CDR3 has 15 residues. With V trimmed by 0 bases and J by 7 bases, 8 bases remained unmatched. CDR1 and CDR2 (germline): SGHRS, YFSETQ. CDR3 sequence (DNA): TGCGCCAGCAGCTTGGGACCCGGGACAGGTCTTGAAGCTTTCTTT. This translates into CASSLGPGTGLEAFF.

In this sample, this clonotype turned up many times. This sequence joins TRBV28 and TRBJ2-1, with TRBD1 identical over 9 bases. The germline CDR1 and CDR2 sequences are MDHEN and SYDVKM. This CDR3 comprises 14 residues. V trimming: 2 bases; J trimming: 8 bases; junction bases outside the gene matches: 4. This CDR3 reads CASSLTGGFDEQFF. The CDR3 DNA sequence: TGTGCCAGCAGTTTAACAGGGGGCTTCGATGAGCAGTTCTTC.

This chain uses TRBV15 with TRBJ2-7; the D gene is possibly TRBD2 (6 bases). V shed 0 bases and J shed 2 bases, with 8 bases lying between them. Germline V lookup: CDR1 LNHNV, CDR2 YYDKDF (reference sequence). The CDR3 is made up of 14 amino acids. The CDR3 DNA sequence: TGTGCCACCAGCAGAGAGGGAGGCACCTACGAGCAGTACTTC. Translating it yields CATSREGGTYEQYF. Supplemented by reference TRBV15 and TRBJ2-7, the full variable domain reads DAMVIQNPRYQVTQFGKPVTLSCSQTLNHNVMYWYQQKSSQAPKLLFHYYDKDFNNEADTPDNFQSRRPNTSFCFLDIRSPGLGDTAMYLCATSREGGTYEQYFGPGTRLTVT.

The sample holds a few counts of this clonotype. At one end, the junction sequence differs from germline, possibly due to a read error. V usage is TRBV28 and J usage is TRBJ2-7, with D perhaps TRBD1 (6 bases). The CDR3 totals 14 residues. Germline assignment: CDR1 MDHEN and CDR2 SYDVKM. CDR3 bases: TGTGCCAGCAGTTTACCCAGGGGCCCCTACGGGCAGTACTTC. Amino acids: CASSLPRGPYGQYF.

At least ten counts were recorded for this clonotype. The chain uses TRBV3-1 and TRBJ1-5; 9 nucleotides line up with TRBD1. The ends lost 4 bases at V and 7 bases at J; junction bases unmatched: 5. The germline gives CDR1 LGHDT, CDR2 YNNKEL (reference sequence). CDR3 length equals 14 residues. The CDR3 bases are TGTGCCAGCAGCCCCGGGACAGGGAGCCAGCCCCAGCATTTT. Its protein product is CASSPGTGSQPQHF.

This clonotype was counted ten times or more. This chain joins TRBV20-1 and TRBJ2-2; D gene unclear. Trimming took 6 bases from V and 1 from J, leaving 15 bases between them. Germline lookup yields CDR1 DFQATT and CDR2 SNEGSKA (reference sequence). The CDR3 is 15 residues long. CDR3 residues: CSARVPRGNTGELFF. The DNA of the CDR3 is TGCAGTGCCCGGGTTCCACGTGGGAACACCGGGGAGCTGTTTTTT.

To note about this clonotype: The germline gene is not matched at one end of the junction; a read error may be the cause. The chain combines TRBV7-2 with TRBJ2-7, with 11 bases lining up with TRBD2. The CDR3 consists of 16 residues. The germline V gene encodes CDR1 SGHTA and CDR2 FQGNSA. The CDR3 sequence is CASSTPSSGRFYERYF. For the CDR3, the DNA is TGTGCCAGCAGCACCCCTTCTAGCGGGAGGTTCTACGAGCGGTACTTC.

This clonotype was seen repeatedly, ten times or more. This chain uses TRBV28 with TRBJ2-3; 7 nucleotides line up with TRBD2. Germline V gene lookup returns CDR1 MDHEN and CDR2 SYDVKM. The length of the CDR3 is 15 residues. Unmatched junction bases numbered 11, after V lost 7 bases and J lost 4 bases. CDR3 residues: CASNIITGGPDTQYF. The CDR3 DNA sequence: TGTGCCAGCAATATAATTACGGGAGGTCCAGATACGCAGTATTTT.

This clonotype showed up many times. The CDR3 loop is CASSLPKAGGRSYEQYF. The CDR3, as DNA: TGTGCCAGCAGCTTACCCAAAGCGGGAGGGCGATCCTACGAGCAGTACTTC. The gene calls are TRBV5-6 and TRBJ2-7; 10 bases map to TRBD2. This CDR3 region has 17 residues. Germline V CDR1 and CDR2: SGHDT, YYEEEE. Trimming cost V 2 bases and J 1 base; bases outside gene matches: 9.

This clonotype was detected a few times. The chain joins TRBV28 to TRBJ2-7; D tentatively reads TRBD1 or TRBD2 (6 bases each). The CDR3 is 13 amino acids. Germline V gene lookup returns CDR1 MDHEN and CDR2 SYDVKM. Trimming left V 9 bases short and J 7 bases short, with 19 bases between. The CDR3 DNA follows: TGTGCCAGTACTCTAGGGGGGCCGGGGGAGCAGTACTTC. Amino acids: CASTLGGPGEQYF. Filled out from reference TRBV28 and TRBJ2-7, the complete variable domain reads DVKVTQSSRYLVKRTGEKVFLECVQDMDHENMFWYRQDPGLGLRLIYFSYDVKMKEKGDIPEGYSVSREKKERFSLILESASTNQTSMYLCASTLGGPGEQYFGPGTRLTVT.